What follows is one T cell receptor (beta chain) and its context. Its matching antigen is unknown. Profiling relied on immunoSEQ multiplex PCR, and the TCRdb table lists in-frame clones only, not all of them. The sample carries 85,000 to 130,000 clones, 70% to 90% recorded once. This entry comes from a study of T cell responses to AZD1222 COVID-19 vaccine. Overall study findings and caveats: Spike-specific TCR breadth and depth both grew after two AZD1222 doses.

The CDR3 spans 13 residues. Trimming removed 6 bases at V and 3 bases at J, with 9 bases between. CDR1 and CDR2 from the germline V gene are SNHLY and FYNNEI. The gene calls are TRBV2 and TRBJ2-4, with a tentative D call TRBD1 (6 bases). This sequence was found in an adult in good health. Sequencing was performed on peripheral blood, taken on day 0 of AZD1222 vaccination. In DNA form, the CDR3 reads TGTGCCAGCAGCGCAGGGGACAAAAACATTCAGTACTTC. Its protein product is CASSAGDKNIQYF.